This passage covers 13 T cell receptor beta chains from one sample sequenced in a study of blood T cell repertoires in COVID-19. TCRdb's copy holds only in-frame clones and misses some; the assay was immunoSEQ multiplex PCR. The table has approximately 24,000 clones, roughly 87% seen once. The material sequenced was peripheral blood. The receptors were gathered from a man aged 45 to 65 with active COVID-19.

The chain employs TRBV25-1 and TRBJ2-2, with a possible D match to TRBD1 (5 bases). The germline V gene has CDR1 MGHDK and CDR2 SYGVNS. The CDR3 is 14 amino acids. V was cut by 4 bases and J by 5 bases, with 11 bases left in between. CDR3: CASSGGAGTGELFF. CDR3 coding DNA: TGTGCCAGCAGTGGTGGGGCTGGGACCGGGGAGCTGTTTTTT.

The J gene is TRBJ2-7, the V gene TRBV5-1, with 11 nucleotides matching TRBD1. J was trimmed by 7 bases and V by 4 bases; bases with no gene match: 7. The CDR3 length is 14 residues. Germline CDR1 and CDR2: SGHRS and YFSETQ. The CDR3 reads CASSPGQGAGEQYF. The CDR3 coding sequence is TGCGCCAGCAGCCCCGGACAGGGGGCGGGGGAGCAGTACTTC.

The chain links TRBV29-1 to TRBJ1-1, with TRBD1 as a possible D gene (5 bases). This CDR3 region has 16 residues. Germline V CDR1 and CDR2: SQVTM, ANQGSEA. Trimming cost V 3 bases and J 4 bases, with 21 bases left between them. The CDR3: CSVDARQGGVGTEAFF. The DNA of the CDR3 is TGCAGCGTTGATGCCCGGCAGGGTGGGGTAGGCACTGAAGCTTTCTTT.

V gene TRBV10-1 combines with J gene TRBJ2-1; TRBD2 aligns across 13 bases. The length of the CDR3 is 15 residues. The germline V gene has CDR1 WNHNN and CDR2 SYGVQD (reference sequence). Trimming cost V 4 bases and J 3 bases; bases outside gene matches: 0. The CDR3 bases are TGCGCCAGCAGTGGACTAGCGGGGGGCTACAATGAGCAGTTCTTC. Its protein product is CASSGLAGGYNEQFF.

This clone counts as large. J is TRBJ2-5 and V is TRBV12-1; TRBD2 is taken as the D call from the table, unchecked against the DNA. TRBV12-1 is an annotated pseudogene. CDR3 size: 18 residues. The CDR3 bases are TGTGCCAGCAGCTTACCGGGGTCTCGTTTCAAGATACAAGAGACCCAGTACTTC. Its translation: CASSLPGSRFKIQETQYF.

The sample holds one count of this clone. This sequence joins TRBV5-6 and TRBJ1-1; D possibly corresponds to TRBD1 (6 bases). There are 15 residues in the CDR3. Trimming took 4 bases from V and 3 from J, leaving 16 bases between them. CDR1 and CDR2 from the germline V gene are SGHDT and YYEEEE. The CDR3 spells CASSAAYREYTEAFF. In DNA, the CDR3 is TGTGCCAGCAGCGCCGCTTACAGGGAGTACACTGAAGCTTTCTTT.

By share, this clone counts as medium-sized. Other DNA sequences of this sample code for an identical CDR3. This rearrangement joins TRBV6-5 to TRBJ2-3, with 12 positions matching TRBD2. From germline, CDR1 is MNHEY and CDR2 SVGAGI. CDR3 length equals 15 residues. V lost 6 bases, J lost 3 bases, and 4 bases stayed unmatched. In nucleotides, the CDR3 is TGTGCCAGCAGATCAGGACTAGCGGGGACAGATACGCAGTATTTT. Encoded protein: CASRSGLAGTDTQYF.

The chain joins TRBV9 to TRBJ2-1; D gene unclear. The CDR3 totals 16 residues. Trimming left V 0 bases short and J 0 bases short, with 10 bases between. From germline, CDR1 is SGDLS and CDR2 YYNGEE. The DNA of the CDR3 is TGTGCCAGCAGCGTAGATGGCGGTTACTCCTACAATGAGCAGTTCTTC. This sequence encodes CASSVDGGYSYNEQFF.

V usage is TRBV5-1 and J usage is TRBJ2-1; TRBD2 agrees at 11 bases. This CDR3 has 14 amino acids. Germline CDR1 SGHRS, CDR2 YFSETQ. V trimming: 4 bases; J trimming: 5 bases; junction bases outside the gene matches: 2. The CDR3 loop is CASSPGLADNEQFF. The CDR3 nucleotides read TGCGCCAGCAGCCCGGGACTAGCGGACAATGAGCAGTTCTTC.

This chain links TRBV28 with TRBJ2-7; no clear D gene. This CDR3 is 13 amino acids long. Germline CDR1 MDHEN, CDR2 SYDVKM. Trimming removed 4 bases at V and 0 bases at J, with 7 bases between. CDR3 bases: TGTGCCAGCAGTTGGGCCCCCTCCTACGAGCAGTACGTC. Translation gives CASSWAPSYEQYV.

The CDR3 is CATSEGTRVETQYF. The CDR3 DNA reads as TGTGCCACCAGTGAAGGGACTAGGGTGGAGACCCAGTACTTC. V gene TRBV24-1 combines with J gene TRBJ2-5; 8 positions agree with TRBD2. V lost 4 bases, J lost 5 bases, and 5 bases stayed unmatched. This CDR3 has 14 amino acids. Germline V gives CDR1 KGHDR, CDR2 SFDVKD.

This clone was detected only once. The chain combines TRBV18 with TRBJ1-2; TRBD1 agrees at 7 bases. Germline CDR1 is KGHSH and CDR2 is LQKENI. CDR3 length: 15 residues. V shed 4 bases, J shed 4 bases, and the junction held 9 bases outside the gene matches. CDR3 in amino acids: CASSQRPGQFYGYTF. CDR3 nucleotide sequence: TGTGCCAGCTCACAACGACCGGGACAGTTCTATGGCTACACCTTC.

The chain joins TRBV6-1 to TRBJ1-5; maybe TRBD1 (5 bases). Trimming removed 1 base at V and 0 bases at J, with 10 bases between. This CDR3 region has 16 residues. Germline assignment: CDR1 MNHNS and CDR2 SASEGT. The CDR3 DNA is TGTGCCAGCAGTGAAGGCATAGGGGTTAGCAATCAGCCCCAGCATTTT. Protein sequence: CASSEGIGVSNQPQHF.